This TCR beta chain appears in the sequencing data of a study of post-analysis software for immune sequencing data. Study in general: Several disease courses (relapsing-remitting, secondary progressive and progressive-relapsing) of multiple sclerosis were included.

This clonotype came up many times. With 6 bases removed from V and 6 bases from J, the gap between germline ends came to 12 bases. CDR3 length equals 12 residues. Germline V CDR1 and CDR2: SQVTM, ANQGSEA. Sequencing libraries made from TCR beta cDNA carried unique molecular identifiers. TCRdb called the PCR reads again in MiXCR, with one record for every CDR3 protein. The table lists 150,000 to 200,000 distinct CDR3 sequences, 36% of them singletons. The source of this sequence is a girl between 10 and 17 years old with multiple sclerosis. This rearrangement joins TRBV29-1 to TRBJ2-1; either TRBD1 or TRBD2 may fit D (6 bases each). The specimen comprised blood, sampled after autologous hematopoietic stem cell transplantation. This CDR3 is CSVGGSPNEQFF. In DNA form, the CDR3 reads TGCAGCGTGGGGGGCTCCCCCAATGAGCAGTTCTTC.